This T cell receptor (beta chain) was sequenced for a study of blood T cell repertoires in COVID-19. Clones were sequenced by immunoSEQ multiplex PCR, and TCRdb holds only the in-frame ones, with some missing. The data show 250,000 to 350,000 clones, less than 85% seen once. The CDR3 contains 14 residues. The V gene's germline CDR1 is SGHTA and CDR2 FQGNSA. Trimming shortened V by 2 bases and J by 5 bases, and 9 bases separated the two germline ends. The TCR originated in a woman aged 50 to 60 who had recovered from COVID-19. The rearrangement joins TRBV7-2 to TRBJ1-4; no clear D gene. The sequenced sample was PBMCs or T cells enriched from blood (not recorded which). The CDR3 DNA reads TGTGCCAGCAGCTTACGCAGTCGAAATGAAAAACTGTTTTTT. Amino acids: CASSLRSRNEKLFF.